The present TCR beta chain was sequenced within a study of immune evolution from preneoplasia to lung adenocarcinoma. Study findings and constraints: Normal lung had highest clonality; later lesions appeared denser, more diverse. Normal lung had the highest top T cell clone frequencies.

A remark on this clone: As yet, its antigen is unknown.

Between the mid-2010s and the late 2010s, patients underwent resection in Japan or China. Some clones are missing from TCRdb's copy, which holds only in-frame ones; the method was immunoSEQ multiplex PCR. Altogether roughly 5,700 clones are present, about four fifths being singletons, with the ten largest covering roughly 10%. This sequence originates from a person aged 50-75 years with lung adenocarcinoma. Material for sequencing was FFPE normal lung tissue adjacent to the tumor.

Here the CDR3 reads CASSIGAGNTEAFF. The CDR3 DNA sequence: TGTGCCAGTAGTATAGGAGCGGGAAACACTGAAGCTTTCTTT. The chain combines TRBV19 with TRBJ1-1; the D is unclear. V dropped 1 base and J dropped 2 bases, with 8 bases sitting between them. The CDR3 contains 14 residues. Per germline, CDR1 LNHDA and CDR2 SQIVND (reference sequence). The full variable domain, with the rest looked up from reference TRBV19 and TRBJ1-1, is DGGITQSPKYLFRKEGQNVTLSCEQNLNHDAMYWYRQDPGQGLRLIYYSQIVNDFQKGDIAEGYSVSREKKESFPLTVTSAQKNPTAFYLCASSIGAGNTEAFFGQGTRLTVV.